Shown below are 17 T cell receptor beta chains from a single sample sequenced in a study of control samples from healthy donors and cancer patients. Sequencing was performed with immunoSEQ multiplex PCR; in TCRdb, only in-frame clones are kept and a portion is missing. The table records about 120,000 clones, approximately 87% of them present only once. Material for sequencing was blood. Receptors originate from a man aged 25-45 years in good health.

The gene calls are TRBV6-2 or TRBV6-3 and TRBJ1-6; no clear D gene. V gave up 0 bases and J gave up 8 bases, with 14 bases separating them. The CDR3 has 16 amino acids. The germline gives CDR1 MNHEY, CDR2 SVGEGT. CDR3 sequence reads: CASSYSLASAYSPLHF. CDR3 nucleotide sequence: TGTGCCAGCAGTTACTCGTTAGCGTCGGCTTATTCACCCCTCCACTTT.

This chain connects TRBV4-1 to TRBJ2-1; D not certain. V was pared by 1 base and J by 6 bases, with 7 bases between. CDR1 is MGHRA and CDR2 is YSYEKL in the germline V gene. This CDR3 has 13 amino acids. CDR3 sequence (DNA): TGCGCCAGCAGCCAAGGGTCCCTCAATGAGCAGTTCTTC. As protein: CASSQGSLNEQFF.

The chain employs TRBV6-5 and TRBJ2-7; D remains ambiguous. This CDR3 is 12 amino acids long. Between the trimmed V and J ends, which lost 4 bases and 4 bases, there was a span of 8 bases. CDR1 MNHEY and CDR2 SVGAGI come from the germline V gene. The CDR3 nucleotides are TGTGCCAGCAGTTCCAAAATATACGAGCAGTACTTC. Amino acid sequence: CASSSKIYEQYF.

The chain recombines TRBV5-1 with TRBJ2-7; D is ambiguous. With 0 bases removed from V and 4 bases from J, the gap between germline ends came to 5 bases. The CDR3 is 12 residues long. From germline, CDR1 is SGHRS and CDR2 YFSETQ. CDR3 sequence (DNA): TGCGCCAGCAGCTTGGTTCCGTACGAGCAGTACTTC. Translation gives CASSLVPYEQYF.

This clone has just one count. CDR3 sequence: CASSEGDYNSPLHF. The CDR3 DNA follows: TGTGCCAGCAGTGAAGGGGATTATAATTCACCCCTCCACTTT. The genes are TRBV6-1 and TRBJ1-6; the D is unclear. Trimming removed 1 base at V and 4 bases at J, with 5 bases between. CDR1 and CDR2 from the germline V gene are MNHNS and SASEGT. This CDR3 has 14 amino acids.

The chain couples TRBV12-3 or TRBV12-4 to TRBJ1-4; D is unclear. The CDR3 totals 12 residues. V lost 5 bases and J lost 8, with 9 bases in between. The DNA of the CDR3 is TGTGCCAGCAGTCCCGTCCCCGAAAAACTGTTTTTT. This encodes CASSPVPEKLFF.

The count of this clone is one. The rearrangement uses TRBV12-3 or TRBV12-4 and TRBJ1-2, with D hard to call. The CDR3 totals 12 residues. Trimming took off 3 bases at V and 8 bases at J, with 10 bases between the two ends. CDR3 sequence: CASSLGRRGYTF. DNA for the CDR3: TGTGCCAGCAGTTTGGGGAGGAGGGGCTACACCTTC.

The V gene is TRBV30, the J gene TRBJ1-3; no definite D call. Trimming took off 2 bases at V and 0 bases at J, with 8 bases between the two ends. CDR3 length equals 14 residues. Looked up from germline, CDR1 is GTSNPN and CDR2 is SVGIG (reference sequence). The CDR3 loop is CAWSRLSSGNTIYF. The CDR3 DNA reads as TGTGCCTGGAGTAGGTTGAGCTCTGGAAACACCATATATTTT.

CDR3 coding DNA: TGTGCCAGCAGCTTAAGGTCCCTAGCGGGGGAGACAGATACGCAGTATTTT. Residues: CASSLRSLAGETDTQYF. This chain joins TRBV7-3 and TRBJ2-3, with 10 positions matching TRBD2. The CDR3 covers 17 residues. V lost 1 base to trimming and J lost 3 bases; unmatched junction nucleotides: 7. Germline lookup yields CDR1 SGHTA and CDR2 FQGTGA.

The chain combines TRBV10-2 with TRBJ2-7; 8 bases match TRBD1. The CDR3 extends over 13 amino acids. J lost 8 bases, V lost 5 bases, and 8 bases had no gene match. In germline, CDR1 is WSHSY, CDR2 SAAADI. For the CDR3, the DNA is TGCGCCAGCAGTTCGGGACAGGAGAATAAGCAGTACGTC. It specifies CASSSGQENKQYV.

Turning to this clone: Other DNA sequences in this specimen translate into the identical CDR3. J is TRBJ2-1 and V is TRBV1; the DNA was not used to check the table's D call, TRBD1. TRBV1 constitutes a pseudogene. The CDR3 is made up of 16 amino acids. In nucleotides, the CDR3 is TGCACCAGCAGCCTTGACAGGGGACCTAGCTACAATGAGCAGTTCTTC. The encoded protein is CTSSLDRGPSYNEQFF.

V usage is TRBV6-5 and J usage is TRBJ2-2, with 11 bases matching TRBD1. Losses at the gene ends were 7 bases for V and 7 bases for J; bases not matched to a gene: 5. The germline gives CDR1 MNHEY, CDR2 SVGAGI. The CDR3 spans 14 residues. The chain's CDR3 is CASTEDRGHGELFF. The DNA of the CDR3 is TGTGCCAGCACCGAGGACAGGGGGCACGGGGAGCTGTTTTTT.

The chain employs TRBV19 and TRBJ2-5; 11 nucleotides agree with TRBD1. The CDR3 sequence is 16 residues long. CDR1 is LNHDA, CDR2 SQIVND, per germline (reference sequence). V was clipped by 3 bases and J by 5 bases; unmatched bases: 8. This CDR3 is CASSIRTGGGRETQYF. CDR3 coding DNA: TGTGCCAGTAGTATTCGGACAGGGGGCGGAAGGGAGACCCAGTACTTC.

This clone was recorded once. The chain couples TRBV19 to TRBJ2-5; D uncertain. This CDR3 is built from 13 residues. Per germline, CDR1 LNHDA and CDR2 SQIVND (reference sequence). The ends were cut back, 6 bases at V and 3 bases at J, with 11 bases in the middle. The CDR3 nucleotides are TGTGCCAGTAGCCCCGGGTCAGAAGAGACCCAGTACTTC. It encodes CASSPGSEETQYF. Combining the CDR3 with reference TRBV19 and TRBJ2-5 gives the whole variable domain DGGITQSPKYLFRKEGQNVTLSCEQNLNHDAMYWYRQDPGQGLRLIYYSQIVNDFQKGDIAEGYSVSREKKESFPLTVTSAQKNPTAFYLCASSPGSEETQYFGPGTRLLVL.

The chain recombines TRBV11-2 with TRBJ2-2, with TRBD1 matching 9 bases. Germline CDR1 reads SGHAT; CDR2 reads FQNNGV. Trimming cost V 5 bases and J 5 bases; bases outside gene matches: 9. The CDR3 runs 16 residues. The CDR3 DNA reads TGTGCCAGCAGCGATCCGGACAGGGGAGGGACCGGGGAGCTGTTTTTT. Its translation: CASSDPDRGGTGELFF.

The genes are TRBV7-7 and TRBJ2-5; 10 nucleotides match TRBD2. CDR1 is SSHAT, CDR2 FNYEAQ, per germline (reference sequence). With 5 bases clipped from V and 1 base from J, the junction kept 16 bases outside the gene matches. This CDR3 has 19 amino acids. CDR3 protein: CASSRRGITSGEFQETQYF. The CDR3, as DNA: TGTGCCAGCAGCCGAAGAGGGATTACTAGCGGGGAGTTCCAAGAGACCCAGTACTTC.

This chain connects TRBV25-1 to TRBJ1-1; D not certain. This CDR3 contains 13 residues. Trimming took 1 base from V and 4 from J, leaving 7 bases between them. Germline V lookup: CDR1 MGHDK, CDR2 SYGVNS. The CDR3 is CASSELARTEAFF. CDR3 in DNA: TGTGCCAGCAGTGAATTAGCCCGCACTGAAGCTTTCTTT.